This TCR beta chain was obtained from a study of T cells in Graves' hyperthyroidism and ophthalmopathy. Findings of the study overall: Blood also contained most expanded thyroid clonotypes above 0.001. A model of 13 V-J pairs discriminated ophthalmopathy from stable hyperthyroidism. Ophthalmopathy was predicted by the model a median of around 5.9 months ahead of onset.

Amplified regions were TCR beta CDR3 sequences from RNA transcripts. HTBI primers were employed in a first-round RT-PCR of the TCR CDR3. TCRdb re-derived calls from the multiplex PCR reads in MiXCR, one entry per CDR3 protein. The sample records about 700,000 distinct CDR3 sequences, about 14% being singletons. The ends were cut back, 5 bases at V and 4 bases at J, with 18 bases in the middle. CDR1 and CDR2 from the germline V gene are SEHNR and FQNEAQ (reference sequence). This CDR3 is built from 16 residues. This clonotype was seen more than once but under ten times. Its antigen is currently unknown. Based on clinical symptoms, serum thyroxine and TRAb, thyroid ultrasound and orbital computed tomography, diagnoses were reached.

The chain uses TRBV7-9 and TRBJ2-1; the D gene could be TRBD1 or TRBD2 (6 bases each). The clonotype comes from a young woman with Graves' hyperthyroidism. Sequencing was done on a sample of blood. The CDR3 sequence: CASSPFIGGAYNEQFF. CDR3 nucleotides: TGTGCCAGCAGCCCCTTTATCGGGGGCGCGTACAATGAGCAGTTCTTC.